These 10 T cell receptor beta chains were sequenced from one sample in a study of T cell responses to AZD1222 COVID-19 vaccine. TCRdb keeps only in-frame clones here, not all; method: immunoSEQ multiplex PCR. The repertoire holds 110,000 to 150,000 clones, about 90% seen once, with less than 3.5% in the top ten. The sequences come from peripheral blood, collected 28 days after the second AZD1222 dose. All receptors come from an adult who received the AZD1222 COVID-19 vaccine.

The genes are TRBV29-1 and TRBJ2-7; D possibly corresponds to TRBD2 (7 bases). CDR1 is SQVTM and CDR2 is ANQGSEA in the germline V gene. This CDR3 contains 12 residues. V gave up 7 bases and J gave up 5 bases, with 15 bases separating them. The CDR3 loop reads CSGEGGANEQYF. DNA for the CDR3: TGCAGCGGGGAGGGGGGCGCCAACGAGCAGTACTTC.

The chain recombines TRBV5-1 with TRBJ1-1; 10 nucleotides align to TRBD1. Trimming took 4 bases from V and 4 from J; bases not matched to a gene: 4. Germline V gene sequence: CDR1 SGHRS, CDR2 YFSETQ. This CDR3 has 14 residues. CDR3 sequence reads: CASSAWTGGTEAFF. DNA for the CDR3: TGCGCCAGCAGCGCCTGGACAGGGGGCACTGAAGCTTTCTTT.

This chain uses TRBV28 with TRBJ2-2, with 11 positions matching TRBD2. CDR1 and CDR2 from the germline V gene are MDHEN and SYDVKM. V lost 9 bases and J lost 0; bases outside the gene matches: 3. The CDR3 spans 15 residues. The CDR3 sequence: CASTSGSANTGELFF. Here the CDR3 DNA reads TGTGCCAGTACTAGCGGGAGTGCGAACACCGGGGAGCTGTTTTTT.

This chain joins TRBV19 and TRBJ2-2, with TRBD1 matching over 7 bases. V lost 6 bases, J lost 4 bases, and 14 bases stayed unmatched. Germline assignment: CDR1 LNHDA and CDR2 SQIVND (reference sequence). This CDR3 is built from 17 residues. CDR3: CASSPPRQGSVTGELFF. For the CDR3, the DNA is TGTGCCAGTAGCCCCCCTCGACAGGGATCGGTCACCGGGGAGCTGTTTTTT.

The CDR3 bases are TGTGCCAGCAGAACTAACACAGGGGGGACTAATGAAAAACTGTTTTTT. Residues: CASRTNTGGTNEKLFF. The V gene is TRBV28, the J gene TRBJ1-4, with 8 bases identical to TRBD1. Germline V gives CDR1 MDHEN, CDR2 SYDVKM. The CDR3 sequence is 16 residues long. The V gene end was trimmed by 6 bases and the J gene end by 2 bases; junction bases not matched to a gene: 8.

Here the CDR3 DNA reads TGTGCCATCTATGCGGGTTCCGGCTACACCTTC. The encoded protein is CAIYAGSGYTF. The rearrangement links TRBV10-3 to TRBJ1-2, with D hard to call. CDR3 size: 11 residues. The germline CDR1 and CDR2 sequences are ENHRY and SYGVKD. Trimming took 8 bases from V and 8 from J, leaving 12 bases between them.

This clone has a single count. The rearrangement joins TRBV3-1 (or the pseudogene TRBV3-2) to TRBJ1-1; D perhaps matches TRBD1 (5 bases). Germline values: CDR1 LGHDT, CDR2 YNNKEL (reference sequence). V lost 2 bases, J lost 10 bases, and 17 bases lay in between. The CDR3 sequence is 14 residues long. The CDR3, as DNA: TGTGCCAGCAGCCAATGGGGCTCCAGGACGGGAGCTTTCTTT. It yields the protein CASSQWGSRTGAFF.

The rearrangement links TRBV18 to TRBJ1-1; D is unresolved. The CDR3 runs to 15 residues. Deletions cut 1 base from V and 5 bases from J, with 14 bases between. From germline, CDR1 is KGHSH and CDR2 LQKENI. CDR3 DNA sequence: TGTGCCAGCTCACCACTGACCTCCGGAAGGACTGAAGCTTTCTTT. It codes for CASSPLTSGRTEAFF.

Here the CDR3 DNA reads TGTGCCAGCAGTACGCAGGTGAACTATGGCTACACCTTC. Its translation: CASSTQVNYGYTF. The chain is built from TRBV2 and TRBJ1-2; D call uncertain. The CDR3 extends over 13 amino acids. Germline CDR1 reads SNHLY; CDR2 reads FYNNEI. The V end was cut by 5 bases, the J end by 2 bases, with 9 bases between.

The rearrangement links TRBV2 to TRBJ2-7, with 8 bases that match TRBD1. The CDR3 is 11 amino acids. With 7 bases clipped from V and 5 bases from J, the junction kept 1 base outside the gene matches. Germline-derived CDR1 and CDR2 are SNHLY and FYNNEI. The CDR3 loop is CASTGGHEQYF. DNA for the CDR3: TGTGCCAGCACAGGGGGCCACGAGCAGTACTTC.